This TCR beta chain was sequenced during a study of cytomegalovirus exposure and HLA in healthy donors. General observations from the study: Judged likely to be a sequencing artifact was a cluster of highly shared sequence variants.

Worth noting for this clone: Its target is unknown.

Primers: 60 Vbeta forward and 13 Jbeta reverse. Measured with immunoSEQ multiplex PCR; TCRdb has only the in-frame clones, and not every one. The data show some 180,000 clones, around 80% seen once. This TCR derives from a woman aged 55-69 years in good health and CMV-seropositive. Sequencing was done on a sample of PBMCs.

The CDR3 DNA reads as TGTGCCAGCAGTTTCCGGACAGGGGCGACCCAAGAGACCCAGTACTTC. Translated, it gives CASSFRTGATQETQYF. The chain links TRBV28 to TRBJ2-5; 9 nucleotides agree with TRBD1. V dropped 3 bases and J dropped 1; count of bases not matched to a gene: 6. Germline-derived CDR1 and CDR2 are MDHEN and SYDVKM. This CDR3 comprises 16 residues.